These T cell receptor beta chains were read from a single sample in a study of T-cell memory formation after mild COVID-19. Each CDR3 protein is one row after TCRdb ran MiXCR on the 5' RACE reads. This sample has about 470,000 distinct CDR3 sequences, with roughly 25% found just once. The sample comprised PBMCs or a T cell subset sorted from them (not recorded which). The receptor source for this set is an adult woman who had mild COVID-19 (a few samples of this study predate the infection). Cell type and time point are not known. Both conserved end residues are part of each CDR3. The D gene is left open where the match is weak. Clone size is shown for a subset of rows, as once, few, many or a class of expanded clone.

>TRBV30|TRBJ2-7|-|-
TGTGCCTGGAGTTTTTTAAACGAGCAGTACTTC
CAWSFLNEQYF
>TRBV5-1|TRBJ2-1|many|TRBD2
TGCGCCAGCAGCTTTAGCGGGGGATACTACAATGAGCAGTTCTTC
CASSFSGGYYNEQFF
>TRBV19|TRBJ1-2|few|TRBD1
TGTGCCAGTGTGGACAGGGGGCAAGGCTACACCTTC
CASVDRGQGYTF
>TRBV6-6|TRBJ2-1|-|-
TGTGCCAGCAGCCCGGGCTATGATGAGCAGTTCTTC
CASSPGYDEQFF
>TRBV5-1|TRBJ2-1|many|TRBD2
TGCGCCAGCAGCTTGGCCGCGGGGGTGGAGTATGAGCAGTTCTTC
CASSLAAGVEYEQFF
>TRBV5-1|TRBJ2-2|-|TRBD1
TGCGCCTGCCGAAAGACAGGGACGAACACCGGGGAGCTGTTTTTT
CACRKTGTNTGELFF
>TRBV29-1|TRBJ2-7|few|TRBD2
TGCAGCGTCCTGACTAGCGGGATCTACGAGCAGTACTTC
CSVLTSGIYEQYF
>TRBV6-6|TRBJ1-2|few|-
TGTGCCAGCAGCCACCGGGCAGGGATCGGGAGTGGCTACACCTTC
CASSHRAGIGSGYTF
>TRBV12-3/TRBV12-4|TRBJ2-5|-|-
TGTGCCAGCAGTTTTACTATGTACGGTCTGGGGGAAGAGACCCAGTACTTC
CASSFTMYGLGEETQYF
>TRBV7-9|TRBJ2-7|many|TRBD2
TGTGCCAGCAGCTTAGTTAGCGGGACCCGGCGGGAGCAGTACTTC
CASSLVSGTRREQYF
>TRBV15|TRBJ2-7|few|-
TGTGCCACCAGCAGAGTGGGAGTGGCGGACTCCTACGAGCAGTACTTC
CATSRVGVADSYEQYF
>TRBV11-3|TRBJ2-1|-|-
TGTGCCAGCAGCTTAGATCTGGCAGGGGCAGACAATGAGCAGTTCTTC
CASSLDLAGADNEQFF
>TRBV12-3/TRBV12-4|TRBJ1-2|-|TRBD1
TGTGCCAGCACCCCTGGACAGGGAACTGGTGGCTACACCTTC
CASTPGQGTGGYTF
>TRBV12-3/TRBV12-4|TRBJ1-2|few|-
TGTGCCAGCAACTTCGACAGGTTACCATATGGCTACACCTTC
CASNFDRLPYGYTF
>TRBV11-2|TRBJ2-2|few|-
TGTGCCAGCAGCTTACTCGCCGGAATGTCGCGGCGGTACACCGGGGAGCTGTTTTTT
CASSLLAGMSRRYTGELFF
>TRBV29-1|TRBJ2-5|few|TRBD2
TGCAGCGTGAGACTAGCGGGGGGCCAAGAGACCCAGTACTTC
CSVRLAGGQETQYF
>TRBV5-4|TRBJ1-2|few|-
TGTGCCAGCAGCCCGACCGGGGCAGGGGCCAACTATGGCTACACCTTC
CASSPTGAGANYGYTF
>TRBV20-1|TRBJ2-1|few|-
TGCAGTGCTAGAGACGGGAGCGGAACCTACAATGAGCAGTTCTTC
CSARDGSGTYNEQFF
>TRBV4-2|TRBJ1-2|-|-
TGTGCCGCGTACGGGTTAGGTGGCTACACCTTC
CAAYGLGGYTF
>TRBV2|TRBJ2-3|-|TRBD2
TGTGCCAGCCAGAATAGCGGGCCAGATACGCAGTATTTT
CASQNSGPDTQYF
>TRBV19|TRBJ2-7|-|TRBD1
TGTGCCAGTAGTATACAGGACAGGGCCGAGCAGTACTTC
CASSIQDRAEQYF
>TRBV15|TRBJ2-5|few|-
TGTGCCACCAGCAGAGAGAGAGGGGCCGTCGAGACCCAGTACTTC
CATSRERGAVETQYF
>TRBV30|TRBJ1-6|-|-
TGTGCCTGGAGTGTAAAGGTAGCAGGGGATAATTCACCCCTCCACTTT
CAWSVKVAGDNSPLHF
>TRBV11-2|TRBJ2-3|-|-
TGTGCCAGCAGCTCAGTCAGTTTCGCAGATACGCAGTATTTT
CASSSVSFADTQYF
>TRBV12-3/TRBV12-4|TRBJ1-5|-|-
TGTGCCAGCAGTCCCGACAGGAGACCCCAGCATTTT
CASSPDRRPQHF
>TRBV5-1|TRBJ2-3|few|TRBD2
TGCGCCAGCAGCTTGAAAACTAGCGGGAGCACAGATACGCAGTATTTT
CASSLKTSGSTDTQYF
>TRBV5-6|TRBJ1-2|few|-
TGTGCCAGCAGCTTGGGGCCTCGGACGGGCCATGGCTACACCTTC
CASSLGPRTGHGYTF
>TRBV5-8|TRBJ2-3|-|-
TGTGCCAGCAGCTTAGGGGACCTCCTCACAGATACGCAGTATTTT
CASSLGDLLTDTQYF
>TRBV20-1|TRBJ1-5|few|-
TGCAGTGCCTACCTATCGTATTTCATTCGGCCCCAGCATTTT
CSAYLSYFIRPQHF